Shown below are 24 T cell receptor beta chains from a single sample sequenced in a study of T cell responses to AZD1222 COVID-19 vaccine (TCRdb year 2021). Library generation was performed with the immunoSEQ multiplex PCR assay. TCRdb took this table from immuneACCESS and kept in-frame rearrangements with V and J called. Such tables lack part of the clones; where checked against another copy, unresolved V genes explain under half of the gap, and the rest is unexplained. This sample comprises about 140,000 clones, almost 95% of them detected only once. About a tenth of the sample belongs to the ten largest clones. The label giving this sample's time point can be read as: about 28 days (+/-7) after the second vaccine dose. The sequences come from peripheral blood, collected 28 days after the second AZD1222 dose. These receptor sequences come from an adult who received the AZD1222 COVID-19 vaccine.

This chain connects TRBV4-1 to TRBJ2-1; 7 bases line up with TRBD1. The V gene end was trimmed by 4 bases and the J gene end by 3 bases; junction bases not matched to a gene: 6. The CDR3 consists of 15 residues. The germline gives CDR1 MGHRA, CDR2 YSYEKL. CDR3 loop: CASSLLGQLYNEQFF. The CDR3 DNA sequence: TGCGCCAGCAGCCTGCTGGGACAGCTCTACAATGAGCAGTTCTTC.

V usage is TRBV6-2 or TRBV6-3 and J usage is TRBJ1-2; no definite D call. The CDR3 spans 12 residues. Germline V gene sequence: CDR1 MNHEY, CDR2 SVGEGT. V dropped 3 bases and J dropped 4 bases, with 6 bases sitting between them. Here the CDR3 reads CASSYGGYGYTF. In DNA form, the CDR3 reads TGTGCCAGCAGTTATGGCGGCTATGGCTACACCTTC.

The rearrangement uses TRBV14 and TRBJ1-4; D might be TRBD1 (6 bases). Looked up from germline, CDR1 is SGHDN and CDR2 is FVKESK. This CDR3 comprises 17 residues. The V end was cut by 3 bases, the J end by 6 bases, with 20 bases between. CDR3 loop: CASSQGARLERDEKLFF. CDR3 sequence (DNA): TGTGCCAGCAGCCAGGGGGCGCGTCTCGAGCGGGATGAAAAACTGTTTTTT.

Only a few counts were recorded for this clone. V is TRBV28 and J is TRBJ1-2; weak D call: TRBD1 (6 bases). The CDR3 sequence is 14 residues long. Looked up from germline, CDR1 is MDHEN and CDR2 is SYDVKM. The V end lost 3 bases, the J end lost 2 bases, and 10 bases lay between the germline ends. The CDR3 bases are TGTGCCAGCAGTTTCCGAGGACAGAACTATGGCTACACCTTC. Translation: CASSFRGQNYGYTF.

The CDR3 nucleotides are TGCGCCAGCAGTTGGGACAGGGGTCAGCCCCAGCATTTT. Translating it yields CASSWDRGQPQHF. The chain recombines TRBV10-1 with TRBJ1-5; TRBD1 matches at 10 bases. The trim removed 5 bases at V and 6 bases at J, leaving 1 base unmatched. CDR1 is WNHNN and CDR2 is SYGVQD in the germline V gene (reference sequence). This CDR3 spans 13 amino acids.

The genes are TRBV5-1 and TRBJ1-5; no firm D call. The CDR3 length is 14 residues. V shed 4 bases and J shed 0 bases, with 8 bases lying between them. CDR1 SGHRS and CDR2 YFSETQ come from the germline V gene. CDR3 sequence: CASSLRNSNQPQHF. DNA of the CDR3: TGCGCCAGCAGCCTCAGAAATAGCAATCAGCCCCAGCATTTT.

The CDR3 protein is CASSLPGHRENIQYF. Written as DNA, the CDR3 is TGTGCCAGCAGCTTACCGGGACACCGGGAAAACATTCAGTACTTC. This rearrangement joins TRBV5-6 to TRBJ2-4; tentatively, D is TRBD1 (6 bases). Trimming left V 2 bases short and J 5 bases short, with 14 bases between. Germline V gene data show CDR1 as SGHDT and CDR2 as YYEEEE. The CDR3 contains 15 residues.

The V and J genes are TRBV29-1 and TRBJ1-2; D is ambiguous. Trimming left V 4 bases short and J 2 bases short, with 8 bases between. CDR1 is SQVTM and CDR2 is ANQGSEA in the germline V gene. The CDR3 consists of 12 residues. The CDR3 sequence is CSVGTDNYGYTF. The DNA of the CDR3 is TGCAGCGTTGGGACGGACAACTATGGCTACACCTTC.

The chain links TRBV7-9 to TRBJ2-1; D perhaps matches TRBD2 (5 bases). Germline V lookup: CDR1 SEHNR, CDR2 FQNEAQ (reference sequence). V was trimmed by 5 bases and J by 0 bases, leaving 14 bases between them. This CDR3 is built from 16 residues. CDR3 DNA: TGTGCCAGCAGCCAGGACTTATTTAGCTCCTACAATGAGCAGTTCTTC. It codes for CASSQDLFSSYNEQFF.

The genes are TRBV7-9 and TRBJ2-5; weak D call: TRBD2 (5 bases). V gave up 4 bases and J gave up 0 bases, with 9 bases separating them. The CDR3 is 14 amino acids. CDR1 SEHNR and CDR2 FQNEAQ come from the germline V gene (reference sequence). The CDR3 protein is CASSSERYQETQYF. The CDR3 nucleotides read TGTGCCAGCAGCTCCGAGCGGTACCAAGAGACCCAGTACTTC.

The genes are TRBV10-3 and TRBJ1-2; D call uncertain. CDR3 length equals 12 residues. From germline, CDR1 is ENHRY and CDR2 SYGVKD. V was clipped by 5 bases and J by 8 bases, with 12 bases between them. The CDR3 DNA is TGTGCCATCAGTTCCGAACGGCGGGGCTACACCTTC. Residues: CAISSERRGYTF.

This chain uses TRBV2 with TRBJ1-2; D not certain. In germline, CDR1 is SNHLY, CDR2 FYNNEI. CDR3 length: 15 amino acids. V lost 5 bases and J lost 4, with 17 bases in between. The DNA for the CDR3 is TGTGCCAGCAGTTTCACGGCCTTGGGGAGCTATGGCTACACCTTC. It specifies CASSFTALGSYGYTF.

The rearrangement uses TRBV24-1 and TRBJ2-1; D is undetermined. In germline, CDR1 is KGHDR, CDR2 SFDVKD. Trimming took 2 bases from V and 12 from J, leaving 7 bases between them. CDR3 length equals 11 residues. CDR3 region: CATSDSMGQFF. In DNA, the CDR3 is TGTGCCACCAGTGATTCCATGGGGCAGTTCTTC.

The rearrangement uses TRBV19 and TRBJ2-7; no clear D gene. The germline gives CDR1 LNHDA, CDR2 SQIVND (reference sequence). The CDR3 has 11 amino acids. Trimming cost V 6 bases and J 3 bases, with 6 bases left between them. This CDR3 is CASSSSYEQYF. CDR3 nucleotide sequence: TGTGCCAGTAGCTCTAGCTACGAGCAGTACTTC.

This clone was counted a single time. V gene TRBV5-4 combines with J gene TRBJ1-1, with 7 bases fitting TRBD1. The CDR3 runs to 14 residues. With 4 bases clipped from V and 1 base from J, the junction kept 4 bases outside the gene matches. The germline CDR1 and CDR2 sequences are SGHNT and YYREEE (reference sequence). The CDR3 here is CASSTRTGNTEAFF. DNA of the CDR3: TGTGCCAGCAGCACGCGGACAGGGAACACTGAAGCTTTCTTT. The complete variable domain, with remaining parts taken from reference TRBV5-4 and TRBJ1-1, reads ETGVTQSPTHLIKTRGQQVTLRCSSQSGHNTVSWYQQALGQGPQFIFQYYREEENGRGNFPPRFSGLQFPNYSSELNVNALELDDSALYLCASSTRTGNTEAFFGQGTRLTVV.

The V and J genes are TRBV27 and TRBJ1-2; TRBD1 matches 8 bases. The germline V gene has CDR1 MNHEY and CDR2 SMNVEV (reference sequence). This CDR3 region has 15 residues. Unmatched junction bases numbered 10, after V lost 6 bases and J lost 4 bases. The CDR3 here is CASSPLGQGSYGYTF. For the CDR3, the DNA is TGTGCCAGCAGCCCACTCGGACAGGGCTCCTATGGCTACACCTTC.

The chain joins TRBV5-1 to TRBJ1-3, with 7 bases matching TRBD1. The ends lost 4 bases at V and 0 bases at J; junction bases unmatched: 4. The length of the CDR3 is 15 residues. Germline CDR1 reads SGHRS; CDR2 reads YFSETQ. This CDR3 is CASSRDSISGNTIYF. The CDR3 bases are TGCGCCAGCAGCCGGGACAGCATCTCTGGAAACACCATATATTTT.

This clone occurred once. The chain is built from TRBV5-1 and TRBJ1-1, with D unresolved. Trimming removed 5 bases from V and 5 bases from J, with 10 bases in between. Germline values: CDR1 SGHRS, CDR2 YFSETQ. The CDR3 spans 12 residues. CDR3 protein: CASRYDGTEAFF. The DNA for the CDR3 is TGCGCCAGCAGATACGATGGGACTGAAGCTTTCTTT.

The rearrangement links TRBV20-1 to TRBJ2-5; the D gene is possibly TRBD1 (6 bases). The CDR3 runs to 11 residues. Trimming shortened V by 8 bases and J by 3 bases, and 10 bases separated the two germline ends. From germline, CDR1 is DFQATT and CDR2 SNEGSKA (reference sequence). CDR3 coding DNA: TGCAGTTCACAGGGAGAAGAGACCCAGTACTTC. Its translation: CSSQGEETQYF.

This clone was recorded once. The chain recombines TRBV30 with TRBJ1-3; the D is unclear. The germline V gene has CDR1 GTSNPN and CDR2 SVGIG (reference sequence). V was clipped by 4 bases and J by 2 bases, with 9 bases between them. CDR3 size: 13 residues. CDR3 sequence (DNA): TGTGCCTGGACCGGGAGTCCTGGAAACACCATATATTTT. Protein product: CAWTGSPGNTIYF. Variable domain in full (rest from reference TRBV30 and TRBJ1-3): SQTIHQWPATLVQPVGSPLSLECTVEGTSNPNLYWYRQAAGRGLQLLFYSVGIGQISSEVPQNLSASRPQDRQFILSSKKLLLSDSGFYLCAWTGSPGNTIYFGEGSWLTVV.

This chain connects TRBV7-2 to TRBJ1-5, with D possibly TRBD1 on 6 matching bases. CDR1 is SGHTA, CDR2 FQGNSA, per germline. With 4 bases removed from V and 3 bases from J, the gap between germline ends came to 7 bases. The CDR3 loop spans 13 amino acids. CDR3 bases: TGTGCCAGCAGCTCAGGGGTCAATCAGCCCCAGCATTTT. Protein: CASSSGVNQPQHF.

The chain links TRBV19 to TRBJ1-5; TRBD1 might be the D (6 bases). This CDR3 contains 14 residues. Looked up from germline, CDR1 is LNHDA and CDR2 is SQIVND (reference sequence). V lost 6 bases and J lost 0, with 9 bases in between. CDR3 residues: CASSTGFSNQPQHF. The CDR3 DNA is TGTGCCAGTAGCACAGGGTTTAGCAATCAGCCCCAGCATTTT.

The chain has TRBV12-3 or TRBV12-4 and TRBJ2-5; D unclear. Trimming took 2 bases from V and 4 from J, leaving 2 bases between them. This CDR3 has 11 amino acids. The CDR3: CASSLIETQYF. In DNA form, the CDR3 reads TGTGCCAGCAGTTTAATAGAGACCCAGTACTTC.

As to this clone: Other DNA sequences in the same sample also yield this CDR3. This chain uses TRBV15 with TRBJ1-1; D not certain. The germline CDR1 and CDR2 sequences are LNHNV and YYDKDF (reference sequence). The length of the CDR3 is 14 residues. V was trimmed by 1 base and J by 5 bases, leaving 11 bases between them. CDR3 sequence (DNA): TGTGCCACCAGCAGAGCCTCCGGGCGGACTGAAGCTTTCTTT. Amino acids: CATSRASGRTEAFF.